This T cell receptor beta chain was captured in a study of blood T cell repertoires in COVID-19. Looking at the study overall: Acute and convalescent COVID-19 samples came from the United States, Italy and Spain. Nucleic acid was either cDNA or gDNA, and it came from T cells, B-cell-depleted T cells, or PBMCs.

This CDR3 spans 14 amino acids. Trimming at V came to 5 bases and at J to 0 bases, leaving 4 bases not matched to a gene. Germline-derived CDR1 and CDR2 are SGHAT and FQDESV (reference sequence). Original processing methods: Amplification with reference gene primers provided the estimates of nucleated cell counts. Only in-frame clones appear in the TCRdb table, and some are missing; sequencing was by immunoSEQ multiplex PCR. V and J calls and clone size are given by that table; D and trimming were obtained from the DNA. The top ten hold 2.3% of the sample, which has about 120,000 clones, 78% seen once.

Source material: peripheral blood. The clonotype was recovered from a man between 65 and 79 years old with acute or convalescent COVID-19. The chain couples TRBV11-1 to TRBJ2-7; 7 nucleotides align to TRBD1. The CDR3 bases are TGTGCCAGCAGCCCCGGGACAGCCTCCTACGAGCAGTACTTC. It encodes CASSPGTASYEQYF.